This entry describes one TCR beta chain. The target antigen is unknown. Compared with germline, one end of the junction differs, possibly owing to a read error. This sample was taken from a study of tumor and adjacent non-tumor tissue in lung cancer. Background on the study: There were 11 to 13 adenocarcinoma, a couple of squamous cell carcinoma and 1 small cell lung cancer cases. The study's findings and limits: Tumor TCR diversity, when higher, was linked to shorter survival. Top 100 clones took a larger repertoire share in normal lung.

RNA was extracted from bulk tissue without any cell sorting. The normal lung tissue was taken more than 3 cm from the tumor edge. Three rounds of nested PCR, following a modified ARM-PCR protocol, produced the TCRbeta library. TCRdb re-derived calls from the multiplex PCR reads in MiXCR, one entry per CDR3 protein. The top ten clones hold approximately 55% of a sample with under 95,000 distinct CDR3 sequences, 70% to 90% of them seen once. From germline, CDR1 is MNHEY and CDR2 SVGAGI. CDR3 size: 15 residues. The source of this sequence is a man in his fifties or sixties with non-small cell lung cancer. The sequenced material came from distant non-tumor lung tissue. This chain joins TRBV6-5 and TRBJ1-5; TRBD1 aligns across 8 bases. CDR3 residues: CASSYIGQGSQPQHF. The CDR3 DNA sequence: TGTGCTAGCAGTTACATTGGACAGGGTAGTCAGCCTCAGCATTTT.